This T cell receptor (beta chain) was found in a study of cytomegalovirus exposure and HLA in healthy donors. With respect to this clone: Antigen: not known.

Germline V gives CDR1 SGHRS, CDR2 YFSETQ. V lost 4 bases to trimming and J lost 6 bases; unmatched junction nucleotides: 6. The CDR3 totals 14 residues. Whole-study results and caveats: The classifier reportedly diagnosed cytomegalovirus status with high sensitivity and specificity.

The PCR contained 60 Vbeta and 13 Jbeta primers. Sequencing used immunoSEQ multiplex PCR; TCRdb keeps in-frame clones, though not all of them. Recorded here are 150,000 to 200,000 clones; the top ten clones represent 1.3%. This chain uses TRBV5-1 with TRBJ1-2; 10 bases are a match to TRBD1. The material sequenced was PBMCs. The origin of this receptor is an older woman in good health and CMV-seronegative. CDR3 amino acids: CASSRQGAEDGYTF. CDR3 in DNA: TGCGCCAGCAGCAGACAGGGGGCGGAGGATGGCTACACCTTC.